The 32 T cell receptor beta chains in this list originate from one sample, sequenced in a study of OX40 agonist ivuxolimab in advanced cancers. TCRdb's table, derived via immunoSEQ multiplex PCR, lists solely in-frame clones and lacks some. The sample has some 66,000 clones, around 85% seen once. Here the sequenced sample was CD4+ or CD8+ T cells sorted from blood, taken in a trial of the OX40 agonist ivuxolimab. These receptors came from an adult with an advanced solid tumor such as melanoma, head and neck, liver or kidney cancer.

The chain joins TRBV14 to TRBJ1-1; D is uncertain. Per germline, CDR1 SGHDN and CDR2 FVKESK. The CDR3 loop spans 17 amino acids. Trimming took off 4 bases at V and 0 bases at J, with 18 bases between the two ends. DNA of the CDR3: TGTGCCAGCAGCCCTTCACTCTTGACCCGAATGAACACTGAAGCTTTCTTT. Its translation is CASSPSLLTRMNTEAFF. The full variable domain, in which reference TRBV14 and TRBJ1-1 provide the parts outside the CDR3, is EAGVTQFPSHSVIEKGQTVTLRCDPISGHDNLYWYRRVMGKEIKFLLHFVKESKQDESGMPNNRFLAERTGGTYSTLKVQPAELEDSGVYFCASSPSLLTRMNTEAFFGQGTRLTVV.

The CDR3: CASRVVGGETQYF. The CDR3 DNA is TGTGCCAGCAGAGTGGTTGGGGGAGAGACCCAGTACTTC. The J gene is TRBJ2-5, the V gene TRBV28; D possibly matches TRBD1 or TRBD2 (5 bases each). CDR3 size: 13 residues. V was clipped by 6 bases and J by 4 bases, with 12 bases between them. CDR1 is MDHEN, CDR2 SYDVKM, per germline.

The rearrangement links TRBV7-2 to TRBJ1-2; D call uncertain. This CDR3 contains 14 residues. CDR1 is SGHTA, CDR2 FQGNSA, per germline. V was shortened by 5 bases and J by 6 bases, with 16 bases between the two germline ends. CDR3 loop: CASSPAVRGDGYTF. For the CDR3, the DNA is TGTGCCAGCAGCCCGGCGGTCCGTGGCGATGGCTACACCTTC. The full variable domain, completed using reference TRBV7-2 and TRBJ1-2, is GAGVSQSPSNKVTEKGKDVELRCDPISGHTALYWYRQSLGQGLEFLIYFQGNSAPDKSGLPSDRFSAERTGGSVSTLTIQRTQQEDSAVYLCASSPAVRGDGYTFGSGTRLTVV.

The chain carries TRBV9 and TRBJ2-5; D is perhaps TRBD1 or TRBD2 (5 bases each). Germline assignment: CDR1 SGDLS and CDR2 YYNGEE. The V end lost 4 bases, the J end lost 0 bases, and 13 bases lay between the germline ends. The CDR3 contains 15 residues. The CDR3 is CASSIRGTNQETQYF. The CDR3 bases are TGTGCCAGCAGCATCAGAGGGACGAACCAAGAGACCCAGTACTTC.

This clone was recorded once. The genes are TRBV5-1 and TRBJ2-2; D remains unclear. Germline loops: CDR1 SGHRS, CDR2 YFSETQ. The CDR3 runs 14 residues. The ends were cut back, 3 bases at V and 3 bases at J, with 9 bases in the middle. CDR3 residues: CASSSMVDTGELFF. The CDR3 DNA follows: TGCGCCAGCAGCTCAATGGTGGACACCGGGGAGCTGTTTTTT.

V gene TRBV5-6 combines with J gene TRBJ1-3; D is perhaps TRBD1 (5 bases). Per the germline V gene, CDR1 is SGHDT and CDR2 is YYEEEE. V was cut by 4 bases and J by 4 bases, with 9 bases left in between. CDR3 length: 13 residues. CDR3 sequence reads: CASSPRGGNTIYF. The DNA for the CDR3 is TGTGCCAGCAGCCCAAGGGGAGGAAACACCATATATTTT.

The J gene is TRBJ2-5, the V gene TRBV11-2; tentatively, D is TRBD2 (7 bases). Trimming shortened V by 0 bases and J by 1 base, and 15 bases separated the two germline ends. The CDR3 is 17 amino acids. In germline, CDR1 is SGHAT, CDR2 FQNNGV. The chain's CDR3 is CASSLDPPRGGQETQYF. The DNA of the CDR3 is TGTGCCAGCAGCTTAGATCCTCCGAGGGGGGGCCAAGAGACCCAGTACTTC.

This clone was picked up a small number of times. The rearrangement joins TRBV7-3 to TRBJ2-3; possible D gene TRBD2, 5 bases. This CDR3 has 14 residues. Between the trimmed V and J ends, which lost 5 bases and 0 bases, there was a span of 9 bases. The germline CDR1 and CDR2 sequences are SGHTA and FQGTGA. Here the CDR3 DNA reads TGTGCCAGCAGCCAAGGCGGGAGCACAGATACGCAGTATTTT. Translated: CASSQGGSTDTQYF.

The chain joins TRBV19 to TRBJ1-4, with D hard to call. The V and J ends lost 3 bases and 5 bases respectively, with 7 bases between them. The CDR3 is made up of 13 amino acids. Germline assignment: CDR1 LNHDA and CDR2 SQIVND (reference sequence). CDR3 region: CASSILLNEKLFF. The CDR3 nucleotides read TGTGCCAGTAGTATTTTGTTGAATGAAAAACTGTTTTTT.

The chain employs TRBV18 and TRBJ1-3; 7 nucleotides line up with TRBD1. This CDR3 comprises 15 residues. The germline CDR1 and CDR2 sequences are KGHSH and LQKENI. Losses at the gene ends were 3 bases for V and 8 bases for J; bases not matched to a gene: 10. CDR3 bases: TGTGCCAGCTCACCGACGGGACAGCGGTGGGACACCATATATTTT. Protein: CASSPTGQRWDTIYF.

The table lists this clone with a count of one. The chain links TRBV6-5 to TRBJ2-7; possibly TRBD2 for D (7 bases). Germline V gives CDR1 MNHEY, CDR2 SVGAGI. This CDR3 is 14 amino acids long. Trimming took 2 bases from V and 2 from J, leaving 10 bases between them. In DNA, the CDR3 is TGTGCCAGCAGTTACAAGGGGGGGGCCTACGAGCAGTACTTC. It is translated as CASSYKGGAYEQYF.

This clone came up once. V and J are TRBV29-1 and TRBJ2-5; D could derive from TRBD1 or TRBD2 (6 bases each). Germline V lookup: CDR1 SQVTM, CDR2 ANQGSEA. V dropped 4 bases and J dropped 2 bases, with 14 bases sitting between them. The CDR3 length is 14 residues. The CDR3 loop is CSVGFRGGQETQYF. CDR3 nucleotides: TGCAGCGTTGGATTTAGAGGGGGGCAAGAGACCCAGTACTTC.

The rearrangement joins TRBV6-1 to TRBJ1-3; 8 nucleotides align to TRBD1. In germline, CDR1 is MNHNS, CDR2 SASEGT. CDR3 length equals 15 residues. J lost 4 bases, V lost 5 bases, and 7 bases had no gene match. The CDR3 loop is CASSPQGAGGNTIYF. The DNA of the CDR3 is TGTGCCAGCAGTCCCCAGGGGGCCGGCGGAAACACCATATATTTT.

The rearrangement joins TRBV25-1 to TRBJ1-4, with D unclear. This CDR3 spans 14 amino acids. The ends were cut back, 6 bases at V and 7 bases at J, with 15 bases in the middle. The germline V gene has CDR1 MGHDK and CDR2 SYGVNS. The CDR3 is CASSAGGLGEKLFF. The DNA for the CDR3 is TGTGCCAGCAGCGCGGGCGGGCTGGGTGAAAAACTGTTTTTT.

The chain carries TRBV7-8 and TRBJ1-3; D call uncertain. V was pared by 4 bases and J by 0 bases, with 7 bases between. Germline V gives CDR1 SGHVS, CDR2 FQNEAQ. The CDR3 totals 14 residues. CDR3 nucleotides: TGTGCCAGCAGCTCAGCTATCTCTGGAAACACCATATATTTT. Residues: CASSSAISGNTIYF. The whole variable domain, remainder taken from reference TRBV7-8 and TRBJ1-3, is GAGVSQSPRYKVAKRGQDVALRCDPISGHVSLFWYQQALGQGPEFLTYFQNEAQLDKSGLPSDRFFAERPEGSVSTLKIQRTQQEDSAVYLCASSSAISGNTIYFGEGSWLTVV.

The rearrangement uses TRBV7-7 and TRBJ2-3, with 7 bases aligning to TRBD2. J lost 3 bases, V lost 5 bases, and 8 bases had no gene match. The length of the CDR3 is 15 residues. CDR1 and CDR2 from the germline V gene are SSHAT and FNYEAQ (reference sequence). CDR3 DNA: TGTGCCAGCAGCGCCCGCGGGGGACCTACAGATACGCAGTATTTT. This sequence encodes CASSARGGPTDTQYF.

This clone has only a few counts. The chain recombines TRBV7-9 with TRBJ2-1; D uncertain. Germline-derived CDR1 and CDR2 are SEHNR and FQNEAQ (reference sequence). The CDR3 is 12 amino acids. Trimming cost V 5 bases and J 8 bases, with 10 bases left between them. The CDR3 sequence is CASSALRDEQFF. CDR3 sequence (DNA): TGTGCCAGCAGCGCCCTCCGGGATGAGCAGTTCTTC.

As DNA, the CDR3 is TGTGCCAGCAGCTTGCGCCGAATAGGCCCAGATACGCAGTATTTT. Amino acids: CASSLRRIGPDTQYF. The gene calls are TRBV7-8 and TRBJ2-3; D gene ambiguous. Germline CDR1 and CDR2: SGHVS and FQNEAQ. Deletions cut 3 bases from V and 4 bases from J, with 14 bases between. This CDR3 region has 15 residues.

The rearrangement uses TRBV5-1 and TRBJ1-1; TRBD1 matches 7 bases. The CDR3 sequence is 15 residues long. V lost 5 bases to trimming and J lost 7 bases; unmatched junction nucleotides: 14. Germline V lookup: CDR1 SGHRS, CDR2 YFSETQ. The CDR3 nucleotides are TGCGCCAGCAGTCCGATAGCCGGGGGGGACAGTGAAGCTTTCTTT. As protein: CASSPIAGGDSEAFF. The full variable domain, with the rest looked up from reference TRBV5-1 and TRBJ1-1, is KAGVTQTPRYLIKTRGQQVTLSCSPISGHRSVSWYQQTPGQGLQFLFEYFSETQRNKGNFPGRFSGRQFSNSRSEMNVSTLELGDSALYLCASSPIAGGDSEAFFGQGTRLTVV.

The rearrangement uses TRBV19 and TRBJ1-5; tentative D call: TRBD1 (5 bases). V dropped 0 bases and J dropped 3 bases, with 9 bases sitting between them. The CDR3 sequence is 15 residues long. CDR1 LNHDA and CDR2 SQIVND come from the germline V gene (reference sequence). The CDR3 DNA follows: TGTGCCAGTAGTATAGATGAAGGGGCCAATCAGCCCCAGCATTTT. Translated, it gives CASSIDEGANQPQHF.

Here the CDR3 reads CASSASGGGNEQFF. For the CDR3, the DNA is TGTGCCAGCAGTGCGTCGGGGGGTGGCAATGAGCAGTTCTTC. V usage is TRBV2 and J usage is TRBJ2-1, with 7 bases identical to TRBD2. CDR1 SNHLY and CDR2 FYNNEI come from the germline V gene. The CDR3 loop spans 14 amino acids. V shed 4 bases and J 6 bases; nucleotides not matched to a gene: 6.

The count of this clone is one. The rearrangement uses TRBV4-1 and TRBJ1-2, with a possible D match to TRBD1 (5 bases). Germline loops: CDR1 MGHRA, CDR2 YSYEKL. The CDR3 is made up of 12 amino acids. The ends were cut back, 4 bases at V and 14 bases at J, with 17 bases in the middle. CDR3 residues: CASSPLGAGRTF. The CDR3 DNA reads TGCGCCAGCAGCCCTCTTGGGGCGGGAAGGACCTTC.

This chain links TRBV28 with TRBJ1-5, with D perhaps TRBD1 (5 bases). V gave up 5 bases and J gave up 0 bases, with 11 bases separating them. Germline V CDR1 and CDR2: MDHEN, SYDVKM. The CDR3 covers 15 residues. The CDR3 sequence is CASSPVRDSNQPQHF. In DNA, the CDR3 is TGTGCCAGCAGTCCAGTCAGGGATAGCAATCAGCCCCAGCATTTT.

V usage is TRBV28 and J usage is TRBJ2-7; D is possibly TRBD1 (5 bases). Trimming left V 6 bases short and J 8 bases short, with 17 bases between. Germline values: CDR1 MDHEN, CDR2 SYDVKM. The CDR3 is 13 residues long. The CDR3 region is CASSPQELTKQYF. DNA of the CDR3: TGTGCCAGCAGCCCACAGGAGCTTACGAAGCAGTACTTC. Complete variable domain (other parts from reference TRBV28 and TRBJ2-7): DVKVTQSSRYLVKRTGEKVFLECVQDMDHENMFWYRQDPGLGLRLIYFSYDVKMKEKGDIPEGYSVSREKKERFSLILESASTNQTSMYLCASSPQELTKQYFGPGTRLTVT.

The CDR3 sequence: CASSRTGVNTEAFF. CDR3 DNA sequence: TGTGCCAGCAGTCGAACAGGGGTGAACACTGAAGCTTTCTTT. The rearrangement links TRBV6-1 to TRBJ1-1; 7 nucleotides align to TRBD1. Per the germline V gene, CDR1 is MNHNS and CDR2 is SASEGT. The CDR3 has 14 residues. V dropped 5 bases and J dropped 0; count of bases not matched to a gene: 3.

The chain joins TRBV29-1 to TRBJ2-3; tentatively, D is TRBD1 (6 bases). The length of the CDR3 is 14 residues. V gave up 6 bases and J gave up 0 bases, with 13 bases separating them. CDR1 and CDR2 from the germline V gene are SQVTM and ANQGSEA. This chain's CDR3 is CSVRTGTSTDTQYF. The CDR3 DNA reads TGCAGCGTCCGAACAGGGACCAGCACAGATACGCAGTATTTT.

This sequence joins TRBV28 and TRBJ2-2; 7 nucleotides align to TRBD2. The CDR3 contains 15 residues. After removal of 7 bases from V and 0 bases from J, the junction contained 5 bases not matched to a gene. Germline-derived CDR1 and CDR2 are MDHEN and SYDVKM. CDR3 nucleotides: TGTGCCAGCACGCCAGCGGGGACGAACACCGGGGAGCTGTTTTTT. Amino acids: CASTPAGTNTGELFF.

The CDR3 spells CASSKESGATNEKLFF. The CDR3 DNA sequence: TGTGCCAGCAGCAAGGAGTCAGGGGCAACTAATGAAAAACTGTTTTTT. This chain uses TRBV5-4 with TRBJ1-4; D might be TRBD1 (6 bases). This CDR3 has 16 amino acids. The germline V and J ends were trimmed by 4 bases and 0 bases, with 13 bases remaining between them. Germline lookup yields CDR1 SGHNT and CDR2 YYREEE (reference sequence).

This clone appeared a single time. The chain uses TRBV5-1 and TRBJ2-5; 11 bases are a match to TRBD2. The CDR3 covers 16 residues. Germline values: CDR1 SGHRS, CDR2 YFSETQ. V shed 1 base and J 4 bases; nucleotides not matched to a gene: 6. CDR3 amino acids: CASSLSSGGEAETQYF. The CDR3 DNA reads TGCGCCAGCAGCTTGAGTAGCGGGGGGGAGGCAGAGACCCAGTACTTC.

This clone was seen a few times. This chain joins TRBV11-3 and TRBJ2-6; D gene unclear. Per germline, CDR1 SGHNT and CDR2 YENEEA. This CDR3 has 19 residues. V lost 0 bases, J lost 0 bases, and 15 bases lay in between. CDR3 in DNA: TGTGCCAGCAGCTTAGAGTTTTGGCATCTGAGCTCTGGGGCCAACGTCCTGACTTTC. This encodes CASSLEFWHLSSGANVLTF.

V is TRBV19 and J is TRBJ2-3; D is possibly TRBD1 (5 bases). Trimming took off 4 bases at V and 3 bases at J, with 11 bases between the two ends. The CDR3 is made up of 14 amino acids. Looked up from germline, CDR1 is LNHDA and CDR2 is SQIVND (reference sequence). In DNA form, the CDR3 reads TGTGCCAGTAGTAGTGGCAGGGCTACAGATACGCAGTATTTT. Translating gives CASSSGRATDTQYF.

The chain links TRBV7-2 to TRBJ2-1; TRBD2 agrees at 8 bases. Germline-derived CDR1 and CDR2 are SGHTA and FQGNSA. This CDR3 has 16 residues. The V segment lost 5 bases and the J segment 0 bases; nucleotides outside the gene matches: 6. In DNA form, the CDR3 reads TGTGCCAGCAGCACAGCCGGGACTAGCTCCTACAATGAGCAGTTCTTC. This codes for CASSTAGTSSYNEQFF.